The following is a TCR beta chain sequence with its context. This record comes from a study of blood T cell repertoires in COVID-19. Sequencing used immunoSEQ multiplex PCR; TCRdb keeps in-frame clones, though not all of them. The sample yields some 380,000 clones, roughly 86% seen once. Germline CDR1 is MNHNY and CDR2 is SVGAGI (reference sequence). The V gene end was trimmed by 9 bases and the J gene end by 4 bases; junction bases not matched to a gene: 7. The CDR3 contains 13 residues. Those enrolled, adults aged roughly 18 to 90 years, came from about 24 US areas. The chain is built from TRBV6-6 and TRBJ2-7, with TRBD1 matching over 9 bases. The sequence was collected from a woman between 40 and 50 years old with acute COVID-19. Sequencing was done on a sample of PBMCs or T cells enriched from blood (not recorded which). Here the CDR3 DNA reads TGTGCCAGTAAACAGGGGGCGCGGTACGAGCAGTACTTC. Translation: CASKQGARYEQYF.